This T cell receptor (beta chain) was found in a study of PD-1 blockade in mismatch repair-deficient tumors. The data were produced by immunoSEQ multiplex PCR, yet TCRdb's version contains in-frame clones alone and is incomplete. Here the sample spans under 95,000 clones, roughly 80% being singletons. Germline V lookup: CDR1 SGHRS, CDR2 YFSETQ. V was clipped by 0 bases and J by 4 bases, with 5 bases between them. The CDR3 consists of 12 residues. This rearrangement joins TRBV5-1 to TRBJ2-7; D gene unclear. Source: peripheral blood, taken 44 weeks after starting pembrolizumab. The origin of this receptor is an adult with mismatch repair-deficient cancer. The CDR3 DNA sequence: TGCGCCAGCAGCTTGGTTCCATACGAGCAGTACTTC. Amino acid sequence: CASSLVPYEQYF.